These 17 T cell receptor beta chains were all obtained from the same sample, sequenced in a study of T-cell memory formation after mild COVID-19. One entry per CDR3 protein results from TCRdb running MiXCR on the 5' RACE reads. The data show hundreds of thousands of distinct CDR3 sequences, approximately 23% seen once. Sequenced material: PBMCs or a T cell subset sorted from them (not recorded which). Receptors were obtained from an adult woman who had mild COVID-19 (a few samples of this study predate the infection). Cell type and time point are not known.

This clonotype was observed a few times. CDR3 in DNA: TGTGCCAGCAGCCCCCTCGCATCAAGCTTCGAGACCCAGTACTTC. This encodes CASSPLASSFETQYF. This rearrangement joins TRBV14 to TRBJ2-5; the D is unclear. Between the trimmed V and J ends, which lost 4 bases and 5 bases, there was a span of 17 bases. CDR1 is SGHDN, CDR2 FVKESK, per germline. This CDR3 region has 15 residues.

This clonotype was seen at least ten times. The rearrangement uses TRBV24-1 and TRBJ1-1; 9 nucleotides match TRBD1. The trim removed 2 bases at V and 3 bases at J, leaving 6 bases unmatched. The CDR3 runs to 16 residues. The germline gives CDR1 KGHDR, CDR2 SFDVKD. The CDR3 DNA sequence: TGTGCCACCAGTGATTCCCGACAGGGGGGGCACACTGAAGCTTTCTTT. Its translation is CATSDSRQGGHTEAFF.

This clonotype was recorded a few times. This chain uses TRBV24-1 with TRBJ2-1; D remains ambiguous. The CDR3 is made up of 13 amino acids. CDR1 and CDR2 (germline): KGHDR, SFDVKD. Deletions cut 1 base from V and 13 bases from J, with 13 bases between. CDR3 sequence (DNA): TGTGCCACCAGTGATTTTGGGGAAAGGCTACAGTTCTTC. Amino acids: CATSDFGERLQFF.

The chain employs TRBV3-1 and TRBJ2-7, with D possibly being TRBD2 (6 bases). The V gene lost 4 bases and the J gene lost 3 bases, with 10 bases spanning the gap. From germline, CDR1 is LGHDT and CDR2 YNNKEL (reference sequence). CDR3 length: 13 amino acids. This chain's CDR3 is CASSLGLHYEQYF. The CDR3 region has the DNA TGTGCCAGCAGCCTGGGACTTCACTACGAGCAGTACTTC.

V and J are TRBV27 and TRBJ2-1; D not certain. Deletions cut 4 bases from V and 1 base from J, with 8 bases between. The CDR3 sequence is 14 residues long. CDR1 is MNHEY and CDR2 is SMNVEV in the germline V gene (reference sequence). The CDR3 reads CASSYLVSYNEQFF. In DNA, the CDR3 is TGTGCCAGCAGTTACCTCGTATCCTACAATGAGCAGTTCTTC.

V gene TRBV7-8 combines with J gene TRBJ1-2; 9 bases agree with TRBD1. Trimming took 5 bases from V and 4 from J; bases not matched to a gene: 11. The germline gives CDR1 SGHVS, CDR2 FQNEAQ. The CDR3 loop spans 16 amino acids. CDR3 DNA sequence: TGTGCCAGCAGCACCGGGACAGGGAATTTCCTCTATGGCTACACCTTC. This sequence encodes CASSTGTGNFLYGYTF.

This clonotype was observed a handful of times. The gene calls are TRBV29-1 and TRBJ2-1; 9 nucleotides agree with TRBD2. The CDR3 is made up of 13 amino acids. Germline V gives CDR1 SQVTM, CDR2 ANQGSEA. V was clipped by 4 bases and J by 7 bases; unmatched bases: 5. The CDR3 bases are TGCAGCGTTGGACTAGCGGTGGGGAATGAGCAGTTCTTC. It codes for CSVGLAVGNEQFF.

This chain joins TRBV4-1 and TRBJ1-1; D perhaps matches TRBD1 (5 bases). Trimming shortened V by 0 bases and J by 1 base, and 15 bases separated the two germline ends. This CDR3 is 17 amino acids long. CDR1 and CDR2 from the germline V gene are MGHRA and YSYEKL. This chain's CDR3 is CASSQDPWRGRNTEAFF. DNA for the CDR3: TGCGCCAGCAGCCAAGATCCGTGGAGGGGAAGGAACACTGAAGCTTTCTTT.

The V call is TRBV3-1, the J call TRBJ1-1; no clear D. The CDR3 has 12 residues. Germline CDR1 and CDR2: LGHDT and YNNKEL (reference sequence). Trimming cost V 7 bases and J 4 bases, with 10 bases left between them. The CDR3 coding sequence is TGTGCCAGCAAAGCGCCTTTCACTGAAGCTTTCTTT. Translating gives CASKAPFTEAFF.

This clonotype was counted a few times. The genes are TRBV9 and TRBJ2-7; D unclear. The CDR3 is 14 amino acids. CDR1 is SGDLS, CDR2 YYNGEE, per germline. V was clipped by 4 bases and J by 5 bases, with 16 bases between them. CDR3 loop: CASSTGPQPNEQYF. CDR3 in DNA: TGTGCCAGCAGCACCGGGCCCCAACCCAACGAGCAGTACTTC.

The chain couples TRBV24-1 to TRBJ2-7; D is possibly TRBD1 or TRBD2 (5 bases each). The ends were cut back, 0 bases at V and 6 bases at J, with 8 bases in the middle. CDR3 length: 13 amino acids. The germline CDR1 and CDR2 sequences are KGHDR and SFDVKD. CDR3 amino acids: CATSDLDSGEQYF. CDR3 in DNA: TGTGCCACCAGTGATTTGGACAGCGGCGAGCAGTACTTC.

The chain links TRBV19 to TRBJ2-7; D is perhaps TRBD1 (6 bases). Germline assignment: CDR1 LNHDA and CDR2 SQIVND (reference sequence). The ends were cut back, 3 bases at V and 1 base at J, with 10 bases in the middle. CDR3 length equals 14 residues. CDR3 coding DNA: TGTGCCAGTAGTATTCTCAGGGGATCCTACGAGCAGTACTTC. It is translated as CASSILRGSYEQYF.

This sequence joins TRBV6-1 and TRBJ1-2; no clear D. Per germline, CDR1 MNHNS and CDR2 SASEGT. Trimming pared 3 bases from V and 4 bases from J, leaving 15 bases between. The CDR3 extends over 15 amino acids. The CDR3 coding sequence is TGTGCCAGCAGTGACGATCGGGGTCTCGGCTATGGCTACACCTTC. It is translated as CASSDDRGLGYGYTF.

The gene calls are TRBV12-3 or TRBV12-4 and TRBJ2-7, with D unresolved. V gave up 8 bases and J gave up 4 bases, with 15 bases separating them. The CDR3 is 13 amino acids. CDR3 bases: TGTGCCAGCTCCTTCCACCTCATGTACGAGCAGTACTTC. Translation: CASSFHLMYEQYF.

In this sample, this clonotype turned up a few times. The chain recombines TRBV20-1 with TRBJ2-7, with TRBD1 identical over 7 bases. Trimming removed 5 bases from V and 5 bases from J; junction bases left unmatched: 6. There are 12 residues in the CDR3. Germline CDR1 and CDR2: DFQATT and SNEGSKA (reference sequence). CDR3 nucleotide sequence: TGCAGTGCTGGGGACAGTATACACGAGCAGTACTTC. Its protein product is CSAGDSIHEQYF.

V usage is TRBV12-3 or TRBV12-4 and J usage is TRBJ2-7, with 7 bases matching TRBD2. This CDR3 spans 14 amino acids. The V gene end was trimmed by 6 bases and the J gene end by 2 bases; junction bases not matched to a gene: 7. The CDR3 sequence: CASSWGLPAYEQYF. CDR3 in DNA: TGTGCCAGCAGCTGGGGACTACCCGCCTACGAGCAGTACTTC.

This clonotype turned up a few times. The chain links TRBV3-1 to TRBJ1-1, with 10 nucleotides matching TRBD1. V was pared by 0 bases and J by 1 base, with 8 bases of the junction left unmatched. CDR1 is LGHDT and CDR2 is YNNKEL in the germline V gene (reference sequence). There are 18 residues in the CDR3. The CDR3 protein is CASSQERGTGVGNTEAFF. In nucleotides, the CDR3 is TGTGCCAGCAGCCAAGAGCGAGGGACAGGGGTGGGGAACACTGAAGCTTTCTTT.